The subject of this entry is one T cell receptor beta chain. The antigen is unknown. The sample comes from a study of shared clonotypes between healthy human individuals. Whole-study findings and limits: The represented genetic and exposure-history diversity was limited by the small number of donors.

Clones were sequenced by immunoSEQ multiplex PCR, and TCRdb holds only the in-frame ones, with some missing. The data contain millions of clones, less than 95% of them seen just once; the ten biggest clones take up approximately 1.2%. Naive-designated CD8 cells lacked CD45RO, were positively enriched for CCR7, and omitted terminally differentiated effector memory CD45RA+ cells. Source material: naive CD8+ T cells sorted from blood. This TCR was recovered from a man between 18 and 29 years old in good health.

This chain's CDR3 is CAWSVRRALSSYNEQFF. The CDR3 nucleotides are TGTGCCTGGAGTGTACGCAGGGCGTTAAGCTCCTACAATGAGCAGTTCTTC. V gene TRBV30 combines with J gene TRBJ2-1, with D possibly TRBD1 on 5 matching bases. V was clipped by 0 bases and J by 0 bases, with 15 bases between them. Germline V gene lookup returns CDR1 GTSNPN and CDR2 SVGIG (reference sequence). The CDR3 length is 17 residues.